This TCR beta chain is drawn from a study of blood T cell repertoires in COVID-19. Overall study context: Collection of acute and convalescent COVID-19 samples took place in the United States, Italy and Spain. In each case, the material was cDNA or gDNA derived from T cells, B-cell-depleted T cells, or PBMCs.

This CDR3 has 16 residues. V lost 5 bases, J lost 0 bases, and 13 bases lay in between. Looked up from germline, CDR1 is MDHEN and CDR2 is SYDVKM. How the authors handled the data: Estimated nucleated cell counts came from reference gene primer amplification. Measured with immunoSEQ multiplex PCR; TCRdb has only the in-frame clones, and not every one. V, J and clone size are taken as reported in that table, and D and trimming were inferred from the DNA itself. The table includes more than 130,000 clones, 88% detected once. This chain joins TRBV28 and TRBJ1-4, with TRBD1 as a possible D gene (6 bases). The receptor comes from a man aged 45-65 years with active or convalescent COVID-19. The sample consisted of peripheral blood. The CDR3 loop is CASSPSRQATNEKLFF. CDR3 DNA sequence: TGTGCCAGCAGTCCTTCGAGACAGGCAACTAATGAAAAACTGTTTTTT. Based on the CDR3 plus reference TRBV28 and TRBJ1-4, the full variable domain is DVKVTQSSRYLVKRTGEKVFLECVQDMDHENMFWYRQDPGLGLRLIYFSYDVKMKEKGDIPEGYSVSREKKERFSLILESASTNQTSMYLCASSPSRQATNEKLFFGSGTQLSVL.